The rows below give T cell receptor beta chains drawn from one sample of a study of blood T cells in healthy people across ages. TCRdb analysed the 5' RACE reads with MiXCR anew, one entry per CDR3 protein. Of about 780,000 distinct CDR3 sequences listed, around 50% are singletons. The sample taken for sequencing was blood. The receptors shown here come from an older man in good health. The CDR3 runs from the conserved cysteine through the conserved F or W. D genes are given only for firm matches. Clone size is stated in some rows and not others, as once, few, many or a class when expanded.

V	size	D	J	CDR3	DNA
TRBV10-3	NA	NA	TRBJ2-7	CAGARDSRGEQYF	TGTGCCGGGGCCAGGGACTCCAGGGGCGAGCAGTACTTC
TRBV7-6	NA	TRBD2	TRBJ2-1	CASSFPGLAVYEQFF	TGTGCCAGCAGCTTCCCGGGACTAGCGGTCTATGAGCAGTTCTTC
TRBV7-6	NA	TRBD2	TRBJ2-5	CASSLAEPSTSGSGNEQYF	TGTGCCAGCAGCTTAGCTGAGCCCTCGACTAGCGGGAGTGGAAATGAGCAGTACTTC
TRBV7-2	few	NA	TRBJ2-2	CASSLNSNTGELFF	TGTGCCAGCAGCTTAAACTCGAACACCGGGGAGCTGTTTTTT
TRBV20-1	NA	TRBD2	TRBJ2-1	CSATEQAGWANEQFF	TGCAGTGCTACAGAGCAAGCGGGATGGGCCAATGAGCAGTTCTTC
TRBV10-3	NA	TRBD1	TRBJ2-3	CTISEIGQGTDTQYF	TGTACCATCAGTGAAATAGGACAGGGTACAGATACGCAGTATTTT
TRBV20-1	NA	TRBD1	TRBJ2-5	CSAVTGKLLETQYF	TGCAGTGCGGTGACAGGGAAGCTTTTAGAGACCCAGTACTTC
TRBV9	few	NA	TRBJ2-1	CASSVAHLSSYNEQFF	TGTGCCAGCAGCGTAGCACATCTCAGCTCCTACAATGAGCAGTTCTTC
TRBV4-2	many	TRBD2	TRBJ2-7	CASSETSGRTYEQYF	TGTGCCAGCAGCGAAACTAGCGGGAGAACCTACGAGCAGTACTTC
TRBV30	NA	NA	TRBJ1-5	CAWSAGQGKQPQHF	TGTGCCTGGAGTGCAGGGCAGGGGAAACAGCCCCAGCATTTT
TRBV4-3	few	NA	TRBJ2-5	CASSQDTGEIQETQYF	TGCGCCAGCAGCCAAGATACGGGAGAGATACAAGAGACCCAGTACTTC
TRBV7-2	few	TRBD2	TRBJ2-7	CASSYRLAVPYEQYF	TGTGCCAGCAGCTATAGACTAGCGGTACCCTACGAGCAGTACTTC
TRBV25-1	many	NA	TRBJ2-7	CASRSGAGQSYEQYF	TGTGCCAGCAGATCCGGTGCAGGGCAATCCTACGAGCAGTACTTC
TRBV30	NA	NA	TRBJ1-2	CAWLRDRPSLCTF	TGTGCCTGGCTCCGGGACCGTCCGAGTTTATGCACCTTC
TRBV6-2/TRBV6-3	NA	TRBD1	TRBJ2-1	CASSYASTGGPNEQFF	TGTGCCAGCAGTTACGCGAGCACAGGGGGCCCCAATGAGCAGTTCTTC
TRBV12-3/TRBV12-4	NA	NA	TRBJ2-6	CASSLAIGVSSGANVLTF	TGTGCCAGCAGTTTAGCAATAGGGGTGAGCTCTGGGGCCAACGTCCTGACTTTC
TRBV24-1	NA	TRBD1	TRBJ2-2	CATSDWTGASGELFF	TGTGCCACCAGTGATTGGACAGGGGCGAGCGGGGAGCTGTTTTTT
TRBV20-1	NA	TRBD2	TRBJ2-7	CSARGTSGGDLFSYEQYF	TGCAGTGCTAGAGGGACTAGCGGGGGGGATCTCTTCTCCTACGAGCAGTACTTC
TRBV9	many	NA	TRBJ2-1	CASSTEAYNEQFF	TGTGCCAGCAGCACGGAAGCTTACAATGAGCAGTTCTTC
TRBV7-2	once	NA	TRBJ2-7	CASIRGGGYEQYF	TGTGCCAGCATCCGGGGAGGGGGGTACGAGCAGTACTTC
TRBV7-2	many	TRBD2	TRBJ2-1	CASTETSGPYNEQFF	TGTGCCAGCACCGAGACTAGCGGGCCCTACAATGAGCAGTTCTTC
TRBV28	few	TRBD2	TRBJ2-7	CASSQGLAGRYEQYF	TGTGCCAGCAGTCAGGGACTAGCGGGTCGCTACGAGCAGTACTTC
TRBV29-1	NA	NA	TRBJ2-7	CSVEVVDLEQYF	TGCAGCGTTGAAGTAGTGGACCTCGAGCAGTACTTC
TRBV3-1	NA	NA	TRBJ1-1	CASSQDGRSLNTEAFF	TGTGCCAGCAGCCAAGACGGGAGGAGCTTGAACACTGAAGCTTTCTTT
TRBV10-3	few	NA	TRBJ2-7	CAISVTEASYEQYF	TGTGCCATCAGTGTCACGGAAGCCTCCTACGAGCAGTACTTC
TRBV9	NA	TRBD2	TRBJ2-7	CASSVGIAGNEQYF	TGTGCCAGCAGCGTAGGGATAGCGGGGAACGAGCAGTACTTC
TRBV7-2	few	NA	TRBJ2-3	CASSSVNTQYF	TGTGCCAGCAGCTCAGTAAATACGCAGTATTTT
TRBV20-1	NA	NA	TRBJ2-1	CSATLGGYNEQFF	TGCAGTGCTACCTTAGGGGGCTACAATGAGCAGTTCTTC
TRBV5-1	NA	NA	TRBJ1-1	CASSALGDRGTEAFF	TGCGCCAGCAGCGCCCTCGGGGATCGGGGCACTGAAGCTTTCTTT
TRBV6-5	NA	NA	TRBJ1-2	CASSQDADGYTF	TGTGCCAGCAGCCAGGACGCTGATGGCTACACCTTC
TRBV5-1	few	NA	TRBJ1-5	CASSLDSQNQPQHF	TGCGCCAGCAGCTTGGACAGCCAGAATCAGCCCCAGCATTTT
TRBV12-3/TRBV12-4	NA	NA	TRBJ1-2	CASSWANRNYGYTF	TGTGCCAGCAGTTGGGCGAACAGAAACTATGGCTACACCTTC
TRBV12-3/TRBV12-4	few	NA	TRBJ2-4	CASSFTGVQYF	TGTGCCAGCAGTTTTACGGGAGTTCAGTACTTC
TRBV12-3/TRBV12-4	NA	TRBD2	TRBJ2-7	CASSTTSGCGEQYF	TGTGCCAGCAGCACGACTAGCGGGTGCGGCGAGCAGTACTTC
TRBV20-1	once	NA	TRBJ2-3	CSAGIDGTDAQYF	TGCAGTGCTGGTATTGACGGCACAGATGCGCAGTATTTT
TRBV29-1	few	TRBD2	TRBJ2-3	CSVEAGTSGRLDTQYF	TGCAGCGTTGAAGCCGGGACTAGCGGGAGGTTGGATACGCAGTATTTT
TRBV29-1	NA	NA	TRBJ1-5	CSVEAGLFGPNQPQHF	TGCAGCGTTGAGGCAGGTTTATTTGGGCCAAATCAGCCCCAGCATTTT
TRBV20-1	many	TRBD2	TRBJ2-7	CSARETQAGGNEQYF	TGCAGTGCTAGAGAAACACAAGCGGGAGGAAACGAGCAGTACTTC
TRBV6-1	NA	NA	TRBJ1-1	CASREGGGTEAFF	TGTGCCAGCAGAGAAGGAGGGGGAACTGAAGCTTTCTTT
TRBV7-2	NA	NA	TRBJ1-2	CASSFSGGGYTF	TGTGCCAGCAGCTTTTCGGGAGGGGGCTACACCTTC